The T cell receptor beta chain described here comes from a study of OX40 agonist ivuxolimab in advanced cancers. V was clipped by 5 bases and J by 5 bases; unmatched bases: 5. The germline gives CDR1 SGHTA, CDR2 FQGNSA. The CDR3 contains 14 residues. Here immunoSEQ multiplex PCR was the method, and the copy in TCRdb shows in-frame clones only, minus some. The table includes tens of thousands of clones, about 93% detected once. The chain carries TRBV7-2 and TRBJ2-1; 8 bases are a match to TRBD1. This receptor was taken from an adult with an advanced solid tumor such as melanoma, head and neck, liver or kidney cancer. The sequencing here drew on CD4+ or CD8+ T cells sorted from blood, taken in a trial of the OX40 agonist ivuxolimab. The CDR3 sequence: CASSHPTGDNEQFF. CDR3 nucleotides: TGTGCCAGCAGCCATCCGACAGGGGACAATGAGCAGTTCTTC.